The entry below gives a single T cell receptor beta chain sequence along with its context. What it recognizes is unknown. The data were taken from a study of T cell responses to AZD1222 COVID-19 vaccine. Looking at the study overall: Second-dose timings of about 4 or about 12 weeks were pooled.

Germline V CDR1 and CDR2: MDHEN, SYDVKM. The CDR3 has 14 amino acids. The V end lost 4 bases, the J end lost 3 bases, and 12 bases lay between the germline ends. General study findings and limits: Donors skewed white British and female; clonal diversity was possibly underestimated.

Sequenced by immunoSEQ multiplex PCR; TCRdb stores in-frame clones only, minus some. The data show 150,000 or so clones, 80% to 90% seen once. The sequencing here drew on peripheral blood, taken on day 0 of AZD1222 vaccination. The sequence derives from an adult in good health. The chain links TRBV28 to TRBJ1-1; the D is unclear. CDR3 sequence reads: CASSWGSADTEAFF. In nucleotides, the CDR3 is TGTGCCAGCAGTTGGGGATCGGCGGACACTGAAGCTTTCTTT.